This is a list of T cell receptor beta chains from one sample in a study of T cells in Graves' hyperthyroidism and ophthalmopathy. TCRdb recomputed calls from the multiplex PCR reads with MiXCR, one row per CDR3 protein. The data contain over 700,000 distinct CDR3 sequences, about 35% of them singletons. The sequenced sample was blood. The receptors stem from a middle-aged woman with Graves' hyperthyroidism. The CDR3 runs from the conserved cysteine through the conserved F or W. A D gene is named only where the DNA matches it firmly. Only some rows state a clone size, as once, few, many or a class for expanded clones.

TRBV5-1	14	TRBJ1-2	-	-	TGCGCCAGCAGCACCGGACAAGATTACTATGGCTACACCTTC	CASSTGQDYYGYTF
TRBV6-1	16	TRBJ2-2	few	-	TGTGCCAGCTCCAGCCGGGGCGGGCCCATGACCGGGGAGCTGTTTTTT	CASSSRGGPMTGELFF
TRBV9	15	TRBJ2-7	few	-	TGTGCCAGCAGCGTAGGATGGGGGCAGAGCTACGAGCAGTACTTC	CASSVGWGQSYEQYF
TRBV29-1	12	TRBJ1-1	-	TRBD1	TGCAGTCACGGACAGGGGAAGACTGAAGCTTTCTTT	CSHGQGKTEAFF
TRBV2	14	TRBJ1-5	many	-	TGTGCCAGCAGAGACAGTATATCTAATCAGCCCCAGCATTTT	CASRDSISNQPQHF
TRBV7-7	17	TRBJ2-1	-	TRBD2	TGTGCTAGCAGCTTATCGTCTAGCGGGAGCCCCTACAATGAGCAGTTCTTC	CASSLSSSGSPYNEQFF
TRBV25-1	11	TRBJ1-2	few	-	TGTGCCGTATGGGGCTACGGTGGCTACACCTTC	CAVWGYGGYTF
TRBV5-1	15	TRBJ2-2	-	TRBD1	TGCGCCAGCAGCCGCGGGACAGGGACCACCGGGGAGCTGTTTTTT	CASSRGTGTTGELFF
TRBV29-1	15	TRBJ2-5	many	TRBD2	TGCAGCGTTGAAGGCGGGGGGGTGGGTGAAGAGACCCAGTACTTC	CSVEGGGVGEETQYF
TRBV29-1	12	TRBJ2-6	few	-	TGCAGCGTGCAGGGCGGAGGCAACACTGAAGCTTTC	CSVQGGGNTEAF
TRBV6-4	14	TRBJ2-2	many	TRBD1	TGTGCCAGCGCAGGACAGGGGAACACCGGGGAGCTGTTTTTT	CASAGQGNTGELFF
TRBV20-1	15	TRBJ2-7	few	TRBD2	TGCAGTGCTAGACGAAGCGGGACTAGTACCGGCGAGCAGTACTTC	CSARRSGTSTGEQYF
TRBV11-1	15	TRBJ2-7	-	TRBD1	TGTGCCAGCAGCCCCGGGGCAGGGGGCTTCTACGAGCAGTACTTC	CASSPGAGGFYEQYF
TRBV2	17	TRBJ1-2	-	TRBD1	TGTGCCGGCAGTTTCGTCCAGGGGGTTCCAGCTAACTATGGCTACACCTTC	CAGSFVQGVPANYGYTF
TRBV20-1	11	TRBJ2-7	many	-	TGCAGTGCTGGCGACAGATCCGAGCAGTACTTC	CSAGDRSEQYF
TRBV4-1	15	TRBJ1-2	few	TRBD1	TGCGCCAGCAGCTGGGGACAGGGGATGAGCTATGGCTACACCTTC	CASSWGQGMSYGYTF